The 7 T cell receptor beta chains below all came from one sample that was sequenced in a study of beta chain features in type 1 diabetes. Expressed TCRB transcripts were sequenced after all isolated RNA was converted to cDNA. The protocol was immunoSEQ multiplex PCR, while the TCRdb copy is restricted to in-frame clones and leaves out a portion. The table shows around 400,000 clones, with roughly 12% occurring only once. What was sequenced was naive CD4+ T cells from blood. The origin of the receptors is a man between 18 and 29 years old in good health.

The chain couples TRBV11-3 to TRBJ2-1; a possible D gene is TRBD1 (6 bases). From germline, CDR1 is SGHNT and CDR2 YENEEA. The CDR3 contains 13 residues. V shed 8 bases and J shed 8 bases, with 16 bases lying between them. CDR3 coding DNA: TGTGCCAGCGGTCCGACAGGATTACATGAGCAGTTCTTC. Its translation: CASGPTGLHEQFF.

This clone has more than one count but fewer than ten. The chain uses TRBV9 and TRBJ1-2, with D maybe TRBD1 (6 bases). The CDR3 loop spans 14 amino acids. The germline V gene encodes CDR1 SGDLS and CDR2 YYNGEE. V was cut by 6 bases and J by 2 bases, with 14 bases left in between. CDR3 protein: CASTAGVVNYGYTF. Written as DNA, the CDR3 is TGTGCCAGCACAGCAGGGGTAGTGAACTATGGCTACACCTTC. The full variable domain, in which reference TRBV9 and TRBJ1-2 provide the parts outside the CDR3, is DSGVTQTPKHLITATGQRVTLRCSPRSGDLSVYWYQQSLDQGLQFLIQYYNGEERAKGNILERFSAQQFPDLHSELNLSSLELGDSALYFCASTAGVVNYGYTFGSGTRLTVV.

The chain links TRBV30 to TRBJ1-5; 8 bases align to TRBD1. The CDR3 is made up of 14 amino acids. The trim removed 1 base at V and 4 bases at J, leaving 3 bases unmatched. Germline lookup yields CDR1 GTSNPN and CDR2 SVGIG (reference sequence). CDR3 region: CAWSAGGPNQPQHF. The CDR3 DNA reads TGTGCCTGGAGTGCAGGGGGCCCTAATCAGCCCCAGCATTTT.

This chain connects TRBV15 to TRBJ2-2; tentatively, D is TRBD1 (5 bases). Germline V gives CDR1 LNHNV, CDR2 YYDKDF (reference sequence). The V and J ends lost 1 base and 4 bases respectively, with 10 bases between them. CDR3 length: 15 residues. The CDR3 DNA reads as TGTGCCACCAGCAGAGGTGACAGTACCACCGGGGAGCTGTTTTTT. The encoded protein is CATSRGDSTTGELFF.

This clone was seen a handful of times. The chain carries TRBV30 and TRBJ2-3; TRBD2 matches at 7 bases. CDR3 length equals 14 residues. Germline V gene lookup returns CDR1 GTSNPN and CDR2 SVGIG (reference sequence). V was pared by 2 bases and J by 1 base, with 3 bases of the junction left unmatched. The CDR3 nucleotides are TGTGCCTGGAGTTGGGCGGGAGGCACAGATACGCAGTATTTT. The encoded protein is CAWSWAGGTDTQYF.

This clone was counted a few times. The V gene is TRBV30, the J gene TRBJ1-2; maybe TRBD1 (5 bases). The CDR3 contains 13 residues. V shed 3 bases and J shed 8 bases, with 16 bases lying between them. The germline V gene encodes CDR1 GTSNPN and CDR2 SVGIG (reference sequence). CDR3 loop: CAWRPTARRGYTF. Here the CDR3 DNA reads TGTGCCTGGAGGCCGACAGCTCGCCGGGGCTACACCTTC.

This rearrangement joins TRBV28 to TRBJ1-5; no clear D. Germline V CDR1 and CDR2: MDHEN, SYDVKM. Trimming left V 3 bases short and J 4 bases short, with 13 bases between. The CDR3 is made up of 15 amino acids. The CDR3, as DNA: TGTGCCAGCAGTTTGGCCGGAGGAAGGAATCAGCCCCAGCATTTT. It translates to CASSLAGGRNQPQHF.